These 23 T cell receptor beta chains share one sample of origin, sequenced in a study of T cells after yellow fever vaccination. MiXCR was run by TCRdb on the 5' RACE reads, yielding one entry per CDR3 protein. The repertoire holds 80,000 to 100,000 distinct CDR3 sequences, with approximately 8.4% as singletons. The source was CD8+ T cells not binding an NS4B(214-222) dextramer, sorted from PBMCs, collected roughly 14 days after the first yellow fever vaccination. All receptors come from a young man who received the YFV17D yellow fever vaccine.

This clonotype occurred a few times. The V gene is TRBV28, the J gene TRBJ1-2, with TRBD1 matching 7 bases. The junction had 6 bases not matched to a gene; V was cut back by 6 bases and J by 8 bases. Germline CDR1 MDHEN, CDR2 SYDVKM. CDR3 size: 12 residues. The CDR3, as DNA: TGTGCCAGCAGCGGACAGGAGGTCGGCTACACCTTC. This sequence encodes CASSGQEVGYTF.

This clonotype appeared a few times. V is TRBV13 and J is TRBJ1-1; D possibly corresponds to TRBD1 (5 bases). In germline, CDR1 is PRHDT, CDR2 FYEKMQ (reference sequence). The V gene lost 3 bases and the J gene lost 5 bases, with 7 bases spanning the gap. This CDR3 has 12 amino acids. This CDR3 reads CASSFRETEAFF. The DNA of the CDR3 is TGTGCCAGCAGCTTCAGGGAAACTGAAGCTTTCTTT.

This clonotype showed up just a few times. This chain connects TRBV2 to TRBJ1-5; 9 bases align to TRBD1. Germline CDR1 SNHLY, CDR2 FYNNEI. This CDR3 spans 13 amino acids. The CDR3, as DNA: TGTGCAACCCGGGACAGGGTCAATCAGCCCCAGCATTTT. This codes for CATRDRVNQPQHF. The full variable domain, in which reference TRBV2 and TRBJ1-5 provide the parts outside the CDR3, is EPEVTQTPSHQVTQMGQEVILRCVPISNHLYFYWYRQILGQKVEFLVSFYNNEISEKSEIFDDQFSVERPDGSNFTLKIRSTKLEDSAMYFCATRDRVNQPQHFGDGTRLSIL.

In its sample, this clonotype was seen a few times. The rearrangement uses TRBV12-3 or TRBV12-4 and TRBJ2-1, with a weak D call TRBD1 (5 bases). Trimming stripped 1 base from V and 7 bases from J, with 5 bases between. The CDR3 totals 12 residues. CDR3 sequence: CASSLGQNEQFF. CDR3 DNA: TGTGCCAGCAGTTTAGGACAGAATGAGCAGTTCTTC.

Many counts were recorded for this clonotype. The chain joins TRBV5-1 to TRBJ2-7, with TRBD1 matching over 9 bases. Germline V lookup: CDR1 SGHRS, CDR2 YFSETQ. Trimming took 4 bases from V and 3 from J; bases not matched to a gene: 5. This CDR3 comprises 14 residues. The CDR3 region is CASSPRTGVYEQYF. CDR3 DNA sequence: TGCGCCAGCAGCCCCCGGACAGGGGTCTACGAGCAGTACTTC. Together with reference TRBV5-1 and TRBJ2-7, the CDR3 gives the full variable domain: KAGVTQTPRYLIKTRGQQVTLSCSPISGHRSVSWYQQTPGQGLQFLFEYFSETQRNKGNFPGRFSGRQFSNSRSEMNVSTLELGDSALYLCASSPRTGVYEQYFGPGTRLTVT.

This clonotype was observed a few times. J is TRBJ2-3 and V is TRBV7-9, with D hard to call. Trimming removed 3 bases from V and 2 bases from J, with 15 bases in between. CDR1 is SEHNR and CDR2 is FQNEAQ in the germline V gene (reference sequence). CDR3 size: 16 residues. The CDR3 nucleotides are TGTGCCAGCAGCTTTACCCCCTGGCAGGACACAGATACGCAGTATTTT. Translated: CASSFTPWQDTDTQYF.

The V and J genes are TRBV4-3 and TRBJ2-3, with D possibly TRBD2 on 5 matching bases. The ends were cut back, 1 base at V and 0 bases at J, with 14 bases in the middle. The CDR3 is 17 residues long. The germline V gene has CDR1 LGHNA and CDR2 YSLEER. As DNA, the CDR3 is TGCGCCAGCAGCCAAGGCAGCGGAGGTTCTAGCACAGATACGCAGTATTTT. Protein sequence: CASSQGSGGSSTDTQYF.

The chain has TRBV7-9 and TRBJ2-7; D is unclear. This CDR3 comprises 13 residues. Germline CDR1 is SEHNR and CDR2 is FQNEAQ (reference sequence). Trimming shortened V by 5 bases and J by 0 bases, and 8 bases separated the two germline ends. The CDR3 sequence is CASSPGLSYEQYF. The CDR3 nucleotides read TGTGCCAGCAGCCCCGGGCTCTCCTACGAGCAGTACTTC.

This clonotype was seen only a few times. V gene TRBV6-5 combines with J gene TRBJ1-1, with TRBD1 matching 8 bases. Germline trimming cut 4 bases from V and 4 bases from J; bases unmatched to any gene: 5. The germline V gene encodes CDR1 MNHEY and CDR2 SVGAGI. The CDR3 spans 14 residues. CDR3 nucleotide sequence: TGTGCCAGCAGTTTGAGGACAGGGAGCACTGAAGCTTTCTTT. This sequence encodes CASSLRTGSTEAFF.

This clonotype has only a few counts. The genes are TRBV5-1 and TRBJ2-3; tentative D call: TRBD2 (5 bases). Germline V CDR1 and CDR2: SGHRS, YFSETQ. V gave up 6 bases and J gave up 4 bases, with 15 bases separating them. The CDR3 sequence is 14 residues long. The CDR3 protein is CASTSRGSPDTQYF. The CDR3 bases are TGCGCCAGCACCTCCAGAGGGTCCCCAGATACGCAGTATTTT.

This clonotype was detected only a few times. CDR3 loop: CSARQGEGGFLGNQPQHF. In DNA, the CDR3 is TGCAGTGCCAGACAGGGGGAAGGGGGTTTTCTGGGGAATCAGCCCCAGCATTTT. The chain has TRBV20-1 and TRBJ1-5, with 9 positions matching TRBD1. The CDR3 spans 18 residues. Germline CDR1 and CDR2: DFQATT and SNEGSKA (reference sequence). V lost 6 bases to trimming and J lost 4 bases; unmatched junction nucleotides: 19.

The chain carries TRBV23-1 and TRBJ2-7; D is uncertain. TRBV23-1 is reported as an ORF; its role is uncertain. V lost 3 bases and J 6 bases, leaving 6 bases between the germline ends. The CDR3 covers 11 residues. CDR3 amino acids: CASSQRFEQYV. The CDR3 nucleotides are TGCGCCAGCAGTCAGCGGTTCGAGCAGTACGTC.

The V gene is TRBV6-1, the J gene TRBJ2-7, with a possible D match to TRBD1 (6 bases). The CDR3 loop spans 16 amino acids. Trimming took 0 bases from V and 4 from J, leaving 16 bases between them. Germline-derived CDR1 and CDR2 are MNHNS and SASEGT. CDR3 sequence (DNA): TGTGCCAGCAGTGAAGCGCTGTCAGGGGAATATTACGAGCAGTACGTC. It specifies CASSEALSGEYYEQYV.

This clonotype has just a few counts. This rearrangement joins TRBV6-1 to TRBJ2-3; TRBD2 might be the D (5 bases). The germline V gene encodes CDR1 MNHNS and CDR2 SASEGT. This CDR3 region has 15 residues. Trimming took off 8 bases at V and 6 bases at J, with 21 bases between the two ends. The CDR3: CASRPGELTDDTQYF. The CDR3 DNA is TGTGCCAGCCGCCCCGGGGAGCTCACTGACGATACGCAGTATTTT.

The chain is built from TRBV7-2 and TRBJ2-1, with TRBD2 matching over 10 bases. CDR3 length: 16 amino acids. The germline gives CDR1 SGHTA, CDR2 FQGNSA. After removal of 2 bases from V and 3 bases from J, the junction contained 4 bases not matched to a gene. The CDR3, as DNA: TGTGCCAGCAGCTTACTAGCGGGGGACAGCTACAATGAGCAGTTCTTC. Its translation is CASSLLAGDSYNEQFF.

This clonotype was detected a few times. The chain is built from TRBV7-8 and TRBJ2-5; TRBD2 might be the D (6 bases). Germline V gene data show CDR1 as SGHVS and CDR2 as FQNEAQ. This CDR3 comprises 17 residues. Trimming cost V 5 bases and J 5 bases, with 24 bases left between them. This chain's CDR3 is CASSTFTEGRRSETQYF. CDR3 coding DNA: TGTGCCAGCAGCACGTTCACGGAGGGGCGTAGGTCGGAGACCCAGTACTTC.

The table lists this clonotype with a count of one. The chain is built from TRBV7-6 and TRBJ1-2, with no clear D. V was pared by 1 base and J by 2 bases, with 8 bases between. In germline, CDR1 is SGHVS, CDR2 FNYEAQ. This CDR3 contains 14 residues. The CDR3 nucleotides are TGTGCCAGCAGCTTAGGCGGACGGAACTATGGCTACACCTTC. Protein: CASSLGGRNYGYTF.

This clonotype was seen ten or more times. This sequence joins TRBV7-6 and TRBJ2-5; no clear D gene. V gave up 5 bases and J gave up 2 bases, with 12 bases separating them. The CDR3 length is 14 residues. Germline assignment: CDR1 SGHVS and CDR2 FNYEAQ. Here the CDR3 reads CASSPTRVQETQYF. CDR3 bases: TGTGCCAGCAGCCCGACAAGGGTTCAAGAGACCCAGTACTTC.

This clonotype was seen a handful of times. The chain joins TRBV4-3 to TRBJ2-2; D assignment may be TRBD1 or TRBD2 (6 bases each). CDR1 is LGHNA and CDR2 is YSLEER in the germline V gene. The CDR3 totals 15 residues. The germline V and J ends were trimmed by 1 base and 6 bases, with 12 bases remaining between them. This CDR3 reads CASSQGLGGPGELFF. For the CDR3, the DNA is TGCGCCAGCAGCCAAGGGCTGGGGGGCCCCGGGGAGCTGTTTTTT.

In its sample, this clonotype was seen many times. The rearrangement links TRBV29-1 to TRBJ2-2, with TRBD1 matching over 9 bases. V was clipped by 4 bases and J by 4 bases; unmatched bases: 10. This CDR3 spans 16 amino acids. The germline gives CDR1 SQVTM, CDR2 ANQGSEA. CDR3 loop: CSVVDRGLRSTGELFF. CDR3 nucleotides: TGCAGCGTTGTGGACAGGGGCTTACGGAGCACCGGGGAGCTGTTTTTT.

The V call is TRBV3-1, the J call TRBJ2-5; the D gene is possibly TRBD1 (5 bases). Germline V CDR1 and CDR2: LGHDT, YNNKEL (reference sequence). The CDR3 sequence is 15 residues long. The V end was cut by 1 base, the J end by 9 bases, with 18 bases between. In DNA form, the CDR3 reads TGTGCCAGCAGCCAAGCTTATACGGCTAAAGGGGCCCAGTACTTC. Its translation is CASSQAYTAKGAQYF.

CDR3 sequence reads: CASSQDVGWKTQYF. The CDR3 DNA is TGTGCCAGCAGCCAAGATGTGGGATGGAAGACCCAGTACTTC. The rearrangement uses TRBV3-1 and TRBJ2-5; D ambiguous. The CDR3 extends over 14 amino acids. The V end lost 0 bases, the J end lost 6 bases, and 11 bases lay between the germline ends. Germline V gives CDR1 LGHDT, CDR2 YNNKEL (reference sequence).

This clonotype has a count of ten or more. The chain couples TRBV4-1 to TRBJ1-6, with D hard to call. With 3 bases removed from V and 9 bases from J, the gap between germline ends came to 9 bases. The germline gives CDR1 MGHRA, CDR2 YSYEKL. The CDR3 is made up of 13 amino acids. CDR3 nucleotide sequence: TGCGCCAGCAGCCAGGGGAGTGTTTCACCCCTCCACTTT. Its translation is CASSQGSVSPLHF.